This TCR beta chain was documented in a study of Graves' ophthalmopathy and Graves' hyperthyroidism. Study-wide findings and caveats: Forecasting of ophthalmopathy progression by the model achieved roughly 69% sensitivity and roughly 75% specificity.

This clonotype was picked up many times. The antigen is undetermined. The CDR3 is 11 residues long. The V and J ends lost 3 bases and 3 bases respectively, with 6 bases between them. Germline CDR1 DFQATT, CDR2 SNEGSKA (reference sequence). RNA transcripts provided the template for amplifying TCR beta CDR3 regions. Amplification began with first-round RT-PCR using HTBI primers, then second-round multiplex PCR was performed. TCRdb independently ran MiXCR on the multiplex PCR reads; one entry per CDR3 protein. Of 500,000 to 700,000 distinct CDR3 sequences in the sample, about a fifth were seen once. PBMCs were obtained from roughly 10 ml of fresh peripheral blood.

Source material: peripheral blood. The TCR sequence derives from a woman younger than 35 with stable Graves' hyperthyroidism. Some clones in this sample may be carry-over from other donors' samples. The genes are TRBV20-1 and TRBJ2-7; D ambiguous. The DNA of the CDR3 is TGCAGTGCTAGGTTTGGCTACGAGCAGTACTTC. The encoded protein is CSARFGYEQYF.